This is a list of T cell receptor beta chains from one sample in a study of beta chain features in type 1 diabetes. The data were produced by immunoSEQ multiplex PCR, yet TCRdb's version contains in-frame clones alone and is incomplete. The top ten hold 0.008% to 0.011% of the sample, which has 300,000 to 450,000 clones, around an eighth seen once. The specimen was naive CD4+ T cells from blood. These receptor sequences come from a young woman with type 1 diabetes. The CDR3 runs from the conserved cysteine through the conserved F or W. A D gene is named only where the DNA matches it firmly. The size field is filled for only some rows; it gives once, few, many or a size class.

d_gene,abundance,j_gene,v_gene,CDR3nt,CDR3aa
-,few,TRBJ2-4,TRBV7-9,TGTGCCAGCAGCTTACTGCACAATAACATTCAGTACTTC,CASSLLHNNIQYF
-,-,TRBJ2-7,TRBV6-6,TGTGCCAGCAGCTTAGACTCCTACGAGCAGTACTTC,CASSLDSYEQYF
-,-,TRBJ1-6,TRBV7-9,TGTGCCAGCACGACAGAGGAATTGACACCCCTCCACTTT,CASTTEELTPLHF
TRBD1,-,TRBJ1-4,TRBV19,TGTGCCGGGACAGATGGTGAAAAACTGTTTTTT,CAGTDGEKLFF
-,few,TRBJ2-5,TRBV21-1,TGTGCCAGCAAAGGGCTGGAGAGGGAAGAGACCCAGTACTTC,CASKGLEREETQYF
-,-,TRBJ1-4,TRBV29-1,TGCAGCGTAGCAGGGGCCCTAAATGAAAAACTGTTTTTT,CSVAGALNEKLFF
-,few,TRBJ2-1,TRBV5-1,TGCGCCAGCCGGGAACTCTCCTACAATGAGCAGTTCTTC,CASRELSYNEQFF
-,-,TRBJ2-2,TRBV5-6,TGTGCCAGCAGCCCCCTATGGCGGGAAACCGGGGAGCTGTTTTTT,CASSPLWRETGELFF
-,few,TRBJ2-2,TRBV7-9,TGTGCCAGCAGCCGTGACAGTCGGGAGCTGTTTTTT,CASSRDSRELFF
-,few,TRBJ1-2,TRBV5-1,TGCGCCAGCAGCCCGGACATCTCTAACTATGGCTACACCTTC,CASSPDISNYGYTF
-,few,TRBJ1-1,TRBV5-6,TGTGCCAGCAGCTTGGCCGGGGGTTGGACTGAAGCTTTCTTT,CASSLAGGWTEAFF
TRBD2,few,TRBJ2-1,TRBV11-3,TGTGCCAGCAGCTTAGGCCCGACTAGCGAGACGCAGTTCTTC,CASSLGPTSETQFF
-,-,TRBJ2-7,TRBV6-6,TGTGCCATCTCTCCGGGTTCCTACGAGCAGTACTTC,CAISPGSYEQYF
-,few,TRBJ2-5,TRBV6-6,TGTGCCAGCAGTCCATCGAACAGAGGGCAAGAGACCCAGTACTTC,CASSPSNRGQETQYF
TRBD1,-,TRBJ2-7,TRBV19,TGTGCCAGCACCGGGACAGGAAAACCCTACGAGCAGTACTTC,CASTGTGKPYEQYF
-,-,TRBJ1-5,TRBV7-9,TGTGCCAGCAGCTTAGCAGGGGATGTGAATCAGCCCCAGCATTTT,CASSLAGDVNQPQHF
-,-,TRBJ2-1,TRBV28,TGTGCCAGCAGTTTAGTCCTAGCGAACAATGAGCAGTTCTTC,CASSLVLANNEQFF
TRBD1,few,TRBJ1-2,TRBV14,TGTGCCAGCAGCGAGGGACAGTTTTATGGCTACACCTTC,CASSEGQFYGYTF
TRBD1,few,TRBJ1-5,TRBV18,TGTGCCAGCTCCTCACAGGGGGCGGTAGGCAATCAGCCCCAGCATTTT,CASSSQGAVGNQPQHF
-,few,TRBJ2-2,TRBV11-1,TGTGCCAGCAGTAGGGAGTTCGCGAACACCGGGGAGCTGTTTTTT,CASSREFANTGELFF
-,few,TRBJ1-6,TRBV9,TGTGCCAGCAGCACAGACGGGGACTCCTATAATTCACCCCTCCACTTT,CASSTDGDSYNSPLHF
-,few,TRBJ2-3,TRBV7-2,TGTGCCAGCAGCTCCTACACAGATACGCAGTATTTT,CASSSYTDTQYF
TRBD2,-,TRBJ2-5,TRBV7-2,TGTGCCAGCAGCTTAGTAAAGCGGGGTCAAGAGACCCAGTACTTC,CASSLVKRGQETQYF
-,-,TRBJ2-7,TRBV5-4,TGTGCCAGCAGCCAAGGTGGGAGGGGGAATTTGGGGGAGCAGTACTTC,CASSQGGRGNLGEQYF
TRBD1,few,TRBJ2-7,TRBV18,TGTGCCAGCTCACCAGGGACAGGGCCGAGGGTATACTTC,CASSPGTGPRVYF
TRBD1,-,TRBJ2-7,TRBV9,TGTGCCAGCAGCCCCCCGGGGACAGGGGCCTACGAGCAGTACTTC,CASSPPGTGAYEQYF
TRBD1,few,TRBJ1-5,TRBV18,TGTGCCAGCTCCCCAGCGACAGGGGGGAATCAGCCCCAGCATTTT,CASSPATGGNQPQHF
-,-,TRBJ2-3,TRBV11-2,TGTGCCAGCAGTTCAGTAGCGCGCTACTCACAAGATACGCAGTATTTT,CASSSVARYSQDTQYF
-,-,TRBJ1-6,TRBV7-9,TGTGCCAGCGTCAGGGTCCCTAATTCACCCCTCCACTTT,CASVRVPNSPLHF
-,few,TRBJ2-7,TRBV9,TGTGCCAGCAGCCAGGGGACCATGGGTCCCTACGAGCAGTACTTC,CASSQGTMGPYEQYF
-,-,TRBJ2-7,TRBV11-2,TGTGCCAGCACCCCCCAAGGGGGTGGCGAGCAGTACTTC,CASTPQGGGEQYF
-,few,TRBJ2-2,TRBV5-1,TGCGCCAGCAGCTTGCGAATAGCGAACACCGGGGAGCTGTTTTTT,CASSLRIANTGELFF
-,few,TRBJ2-5,TRBV11-2,TGTGCCAGCAGCCCTACGCGGCGAGAGACCCAGTACTTC,CASSPTRRETQYF
-,-,TRBJ2-7,TRBV27,TGTGCCGATAGAAGATCTCGGGGTAAGGAGGACGAGCAGTACTTC,CADRRSRGKEDEQYF
-,few,TRBJ1-4,TRBV9,TGTGCCAGCAGCGTAGAGACAGAGCCTTATGAAAAACTGTTTTTT,CASSVETEPYEKLFF
-,-,TRBJ1-1,TRBV2,TGTGCCACCGATAGGGGCACTGAAGCTTTCTTT,CATDRGTEAFF
-,-,TRBJ2-1,TRBV6-5,TGTGCCAGCAGCTCCGGGACATATCAGTTCTTC,CASSSGTYQFF